Listed below are T cell receptor beta chains from one sample, sequenced in a study of shared clonotypes between healthy human individuals. Some clones are missing from TCRdb's copy, which holds only in-frame ones; the method was immunoSEQ multiplex PCR. Of approximately 1.9 million clones in the sample, over 85% were seen once. What was sequenced was naive CD8+ T cells from PBMCs. Source of these receptors: a young man in good health. Some clones in this sample may be carry-over from other donors' samples. CDR3s include the opening cysteine and the closing phenylalanine or tryptophan. Each record gives: J gene, CDR3 length, D gene, V gene, clone size, CDR3 protein, CDR3 DNA. A D gene is named only where the DNA matches it firmly. Rows may omit the clone size; those that give it use once, few, many or a size class.

TRBJ2-2 | 14 | . | TRBV9 | once | CASSEWGDTGELFF | TGTGCCAGCAGCGAGTGGGGAGACACCGGGGAGCTGTTTTTT
TRBJ2-1 | 13 | TRBD1 | TRBV14 | . | CASSRTGDIKQFF | TGTGCCAGCAGCCGAACAGGGGATATTAAGCAGTTCTTC
TRBJ1-1 | 15 | . | TRBV4-3 | . | CASSQESPRGTEAFF | TGCGCCAGCAGCCAAGAGTCTCCCCGGGGAACTGAAGCTTTCTTT
TRBJ2-1 | 13 | . | TRBV29-1 | . | CSAPSGSGHSQFF | TGCAGCGCCCCCTCGGGAAGCGGGCATTCGCAGTTCTTC
TRBJ2-2 | 14 | . | TRBV7-8 | . | CASSLAGYTGELFF | TGTGCCAGCAGCTTAGCGGGGTACACCGGGGAGCTGTTTTTT
TRBJ2-3 | 18 | . | TRBV7-2 | . | CASSLYATLGGGTDTQYF | TGTGCCAGCAGCTTATACGCTACGCTAGGGGGAGGCACAGATACGCAGTATTTT
TRBJ2-3 | 14 | . | TRBV29-1 | . | CSVEPGDPTDTQYF | TGCAGCGTTGAACCGGGGGACCCCACAGATACGCAGTATTTT
TRBJ1-2 | 16 | TRBD1 | TRBV11-2 | once | CASSVGPRSGQGGYTF | TGTGCCAGCAGCGTAGGTCCCCGAAGCGGACAGGGTGGCTACACCTTC
TRBJ2-7 | 18 | TRBD2 | TRBV9 | . | CASSVVPSGRLVPDEQYF | TGTGCCAGCAGCGTAGTTCCCAGCGGGAGGTTGGTTCCGGACGAGCAGTACTTC
TRBJ2-5 | 15 | TRBD1 | TRBV2 | . | CASSEYNRGQETQYF | TGTGCCAGCAGTGAATATAACAGGGGTCAAGAGACCCAGTACTTC
TRBJ2-7 | 14 | . | TRBV6-1 | . | CASSEGSGNYEQYF | TGTGCCAGCAGTGAAGGTTCAGGGAACTACGAGCAGTACTTC
TRBJ1-4 | 15 | TRBD1 | TRBV7-3 | . | CASSATGGEGEKLFF | TGTGCCAGCAGCGCGACAGGGGGCGAGGGTGAAAAACTGTTTTTT
TRBJ2-1 | 19 | TRBD2 | TRBV27 | . | CASSLGLAGMLRASDEQFF | TGTGCCAGCAGTTTAGGACTAGCGGGAATGTTGCGGGCTAGCGATGAGCAGTTCTTC
TRBJ1-1 | 18 | . | TRBV28 | . | CASSFNFGGKRSITEAFF | TGTGCCAGCAGTTTTAATTTTGGGGGGAAAAGATCGATCACTGAAGCTTTCTTT
TRBJ2-2 | 18 | TRBD2 | TRBV15 | once | CATSFSFGRALVAGELFF | TGTGCCACCAGCTTCTCCTTTGGGAGGGCCCTCGTTGCCGGGGAGCTGTTTTTT
TRBJ2-7 | 14 | . | TRBV27 | . | CASSSDRDYGEQYF | TGTGCCAGCAGTTCTGACAGGGACTATGGCGAGCAGTACTTC
TRBJ1-2 | 16 | TRBD1 | TRBV28 | . | CASSLYAGGEEYGYTF | TGTGCCAGCAGTTTATACGCAGGGGGCGAAGAGTATGGCTACACCTTC
TRBJ2-7 | 15 | TRBD2 | TRBV15 | . | CATSRETSGAYEQYF | TGTGCCACCAGCAGAGAGACTAGCGGGGCCTACGAGCAGTACTTC
TRBJ2-3 | 17 | . | TRBV28 | . | CASRGTWRAGSLDTQYF | TGTGCCAGCAGGGGAACATGGAGGGCCGGTAGTTTAGATACGCAGTATTTT
TRBJ2-1 | 15 | TRBD2 | TRBV7-7 | . | CASSSGTSGNNEQFF | TGTGCCAGCAGCTCTGGGACTAGCGGAAACAATGAGCAGTTCTTC
TRBJ2-5 | 13 | . | TRBV6-5 | . | CASSPVPRETQYF | TGTGCCAGCAGTCCGGTCCCGAGGGAGACCCAGTACTTC
TRBJ2-1 | 15 | TRBD1 | TRBV7-9 | . | CASRQTGSTGDEQFF | TGTGCCAGCAGACAGACAGGGTCTACAGGCGATGAGCAGTTCTTC
TRBJ2-7 | 14 | . | TRBV27 | . | CASSSLDNTYEQYF | TGTGCCAGCAGCAGCCTGGACAACACCTACGAGCAGTACTTC
TRBJ2-7 | 12 | . | TRBV7-9 | once | CASSLIRDEQYF | TGTGCCAGCAGCTTAATAAGGGACGAGCAGTACTTC
TRBJ1-3 | 15 | TRBD1 | TRBV2 | . | CATRDRGDSANTIYF | TGTGCCACCCGAGACAGGGGGGACTCGGCAAACACCATATATTTT
TRBJ2-1 | 14 | . | TRBV6-5 | . | CASSYPGRGGEQFF | TGTGCCAGCAGTTACCCGGGGCGCGGCGGGGAGCAGTTCTTC
TRBJ2-3 | 18 | TRBD2 | TRBV9 | . | CASSAPTGLAGTTDTQYF | TGTGCCAGCAGCGCTCCCACAGGGCTAGCGGGGACCACAGATACGCAGTATTTT
TRBJ1-5 | 14 | . | TRBV13 | . | CASSLGRGAQPQHF | TGTGCCAGCAGCTTAGGTCGGGGAGCTCAGCCCCAGCATTTT
TRBJ2-2 | 14 | . | TRBV10-1 | . | CANKPPLNTGELFF | TGCGCCAACAAACCCCCCCTTAACACCGGGGAGCTGTTTTTT
TRBJ2-7 | 13 | TRBD1 | TRBV7-9 | . | CAILRGQGKDQYF | TGTGCCATCCTTCGCGGACAGGGAAAAGACCAGTACTTC
TRBJ2-7 | 12 | . | TRBV27 | . | CASSLIGYEQYF | TGTGCCAGCAGTCTCATCGGGTACGAGCAGTACTTC
TRBJ2-7 | 15 | TRBD1 | TRBV13 | . | CASSYHRGSSYEQYF | TGTGCCAGCAGCTACCACAGGGGGAGCTCCTACGAGCAGTACTTC
TRBJ2-1 | 12 | . | TRBV27 | . | CASSFEGNEQFF | TGTGCCAGCAGTTTCGAGGGGAATGAGCAGTTCTTC
TRBJ2-7 | 15 | . | TRBV19 | . | CASSLVGGYSYEQYF | TGTGCCAGTAGTCTGGTGGGAGGCTACTCCTACGAGCAGTACTTC
TRBJ2-3 | 21 | . | TRBV28 | once | CASSPYQTSGPTPFTPDTQYF | TGTGCCAGCAGTCCCTATCAGACCAGCGGTCCTACCCCCTTCACCCCAGATACGCAGTATTTT
TRBJ2-7 | 18 | TRBD2 | TRBV5-1 | once | CASSLDTREVYTPYEQYF | TGCGCCAGCAGCTTGGACACGCGGGAGGTTTATACTCCCTACGAGCAGTACTTC
TRBJ1-5 | 13 | . | TRBV9 | . | CASSADSNQPQHF | TGTGCCAGCAGCGCCGATAGCAATCAGCCCCAGCATTTT
TRBJ2-7 | 14 | . | TRBV28 | . | CASSYARVVHEQYF | TGTGCCAGCAGTTATGCGAGGGTGGTCCACGAGCAGTACTTC
TRBJ2-1 | 17 | TRBD1 | TRBV5-1 | . | CASSQFLQGGSYNEQFF | TGCGCCAGCAGTCAATTTTTACAGGGGGGATCCTACAATGAGCAGTTCTTC
TRBJ2-7 | 15 | TRBD2 | TRBV6-5 | . | CASRPGLAPWGEQYF | TGTGCCAGCAGGCCTGGACTAGCCCCTTGGGGCGAGCAGTACTTC
TRBJ1-6 | 16 | . | TRBV6-4 | . | CASSERAATGNSPLHF | TGTGCCAGCAGTGAACGGGCGGCCACGGGGAATTCACCCCTCCACTTT
TRBJ2-1 | 17 | TRBD2 | TRBV4-1 | . | CASSQDSQTSGFDEQFF | TGCGCCAGCAGCCAAGATAGCCAGACTAGCGGGTTTGATGAGCAGTTCTTC
TRBJ2-1 | 16 | . | TRBV15 | . | CATSRGEGLGNNEQFF | TGTGCCACCAGCAGAGGCGAAGGGTTGGGGAACAATGAGCAGTTCTTC
TRBJ2-7 | 18 | TRBD1 | TRBV5-4 | . | CASSFRSIKPGQGYEQYF | TGTGCCAGCAGCTTTCGGAGCATAAAACCGGGACAGGGTTACGAGCAGTACTTC
TRBJ1-2 | 13 | TRBD1 | TRBV27 | . | CASTGQGFHGYTF | TGTGCCAGCACGGGACAGGGGTTCCATGGCTACACCTTC
TRBJ2-1 | 16 | . | TRBV4-2 | . | CASSQAAQSSYNEQFF | TGTGCCAGCAGCCAAGCGGCCCAGAGCTCCTACAATGAGCAGTTCTTC
TRBJ2-3 | 16 | . | TRBV27 | . | CASSLSQATSTDTQYF | TGTGCCAGCAGTTTAAGTCAAGCGACTAGCACAGATACGCAGTATTTT
TRBJ2-1 | 19 | TRBD2 | TRBV29-1 | . | CSVRRGRLAGEGLKNEQFF | TGCAGCGTTCGGAGGGGGCGGCTAGCGGGAGAAGGGTTGAAGAATGAGCAGTTCTTC
TRBJ2-3 | 13 | . | TRBV7-3 | . | CASSQEAMDTQYF | TGTGCCAGCAGCCAGGAGGCGATGGATACGCAGTATTTT
TRBJ2-5 | 16 | . | TRBV5-6 | . | CASSLSVKLHRETQYF | TGTGCCAGCAGCTTGTCTGTGAAACTTCACCGAGAGACCCAGTACTTC
TRBJ1-2 | 14 | TRBD1 | TRBV7-8 | . | CASSPVDREDGYTF | TGTGCCAGCAGCCCCGTAGACAGGGAGGATGGCTACACCTTC
TRBJ2-7 | 16 | . | TRBV21-1 | . | CASSKAHLRGSYEQYF | TGTGCCAGCAGCAAAGCGCACCTCAGGGGCTCCTACGAGCAGTACTTC